This TCR beta chain was profiled in a study of tumor and adjacent non-tumor tissue in lung cancer (dated by TCRdb to the late 2010s). About the investigation overall: The cohort included some 11 adenocarcinoma, a couple of squamous cell carcinoma and 1 small cell lung cancer patients. Ages among the approximately 15 patients ranged from about 30 to 80 years, there were around ten men and 5 women, and disease was at TNM stage I to III. Sequencing produced 100 million to 150 million productive TCRbeta reads in total, an average of about 4.17 million reads per sample. The study compared bulk TCRbeta repertoires between lung tumor tissue and matched distant non-tumor lung tissue from 15 lung cancer patients. More than 25 paired specimens, one tumor and one normal lung sample per patient, were profiled by TCRbeta CDR3 sequencing. Overall results and qualifications from the work: In normal lung, the top 100 clones accounted for a significantly larger cumulative share of the repertoire than in tumor tissue. Peripheral blood was not sequenced, so blood TCRbeta repertoires were not examined in the lung cancer patients of the study. Younger patients had significantly higher TCR diversity, and higher tumor TCR diversity was associated with shorter overall and disease-free survival. Neither the sequencing platform nor unique molecular identifiers are named or mentioned anywhere in the methods. Only about 14 patients were in the cohort, and the authors stated that larger samples and more detailed clinical data are needed. TCR diversity (inverse Simpson) was significantly higher in tumor than in normal lung tissue (roughly 430 vs 170, P = 0.0075, Mann-Whitney U test).

Libraries were prepared through multiplex PCR. The instrument given in TCRdb is Illumina HiSeq 2500. TCRbeta libraries were built by three rounds of nested PCR using primers (Table S4), following protocols modified from ARM-PCR. Before sequencing, PCR products of 200-500 bp were cut from the gel and purified using the QIAquick gel extraction kit. From the authors' description of their analysis: Reads were cleaned using Trimmomatic, were merged into complete CDR3 sequences using FLASH, and were assigned to V(D)J germline segments using MiTCR. Clonal diversity was computed as the inverse Simpson's index with VDJtools. In-frame sequences lacking a premature stop codon were counted as productive reads. TCRdb's own reprocessing of the public reads used fastp at Q25 and MiXCR and kept productive beta chains. Identical CDR3 proteins give one entry, which carries the most common genes and DNA. In this record, the V and J calls reflect TCRdb's handling and not the investigators' own analysis. The sample table contains roughly 75,000 distinct CDR3 sequences; only one count was recorded for over 75% of them. The ten largest clones take up 9.5% to 15% of the sample.

The CDR3 measures 13 amino acids from cysteine to phenylalanine. The kept DNA is CDR3 alone, 39 bases in frame from the first base. According to the germline V gene, CDR1 reads MNHEY and CDR2 reads SVGAGI. RNA was isolated from bulk, unsorted tissue, and RNA quality was assessed with a NanoDrop ND-1000 and an Agilent 2100. All donors had newly diagnosed lung cancer, had not received prior chemotherapy, and were admitted for thoracic surgery in China between August and November 2014. Patients who had received previous radiotherapy or chemotherapy, or who had another concurrent cancer, were excluded from the study. Surgical tissue pieces of about 1-2.2 cm3 were preserved in RNAlater solution and were kept at -80 degrees C until use. In the case of this clonotype: Its antigen is still unknown. Possible read error: a much larger clone is one base away.

The chain is encoded by TRBV6-5 joined to TRBJ2-1, with 8 junctional bases fitting TRBD1. The sequencing input was lung tumor tissue. The sequence was collected from a woman in her forties or fifties with non-small cell lung cancer. The bases are TGTGCCAGCAGTTACGACAGGGGCCATGAGCGGTTCTTC. Translated, it gives CASSYDRGHERFF.